The rows below give T cell receptor beta chains drawn from one sample of a study of blood T cells in healthy people across ages. TCRdb reprocessed the 5' RACE reads with MiXCR, giving one entry per CDR3 protein. The repertoire holds approximately 1.5 million distinct CDR3 sequences, with approximately 42% as singletons. Sequenced input: blood. Receptors were obtained from a woman younger than 35 in good health. The CDR3 runs from the conserved cysteine through the conserved F or W. A D gene is named only where the DNA matches it firmly. Some rows have no size entry. The others give once, few or many, or a class for an expanded clone.

V	J	size	D	CDR3	DNA
TRBV7-2	TRBJ2-7	.	.	CASSVVREAEQYF	TGTGCCAGCAGCGTAGTCAGGGAAGCCGAGCAGTACTTC
TRBV30	TRBJ1-5	.	.	CAWSTRSNQPQHF	TGTGCCTGGAGTACCCGGAGCAATCAGCCCCAGCATTTT
TRBV5-1	TRBJ1-1	.	.	CASSGGRLITEAFF	TGCGCCAGCAGCGGTGGACGGTTGATCACTGAAGCTTTCTTT
TRBV2	TRBJ1-2	few	.	CASSGHYGYTF	TGTGCCAGCAGTGGCCACTATGGCTACACCTTC
TRBV7-2	TRBJ1-2	.	.	CVSSFRVDYGYTF	TGTGTCAGCAGCTTCAGGGTGGACTATGGCTACACCTTC
TRBV7-4	TRBJ1-2	.	.	CASSAGAWGYGYTF	TGTGCCAGCAGCGCAGGTGCCTGGGGCTATGGCTACACCTTC
TRBV13	TRBJ1-1	few	.	CASSFIQVSTEAFF	TGTGCCAGCAGCTTTATACAGGTTAGCACTGAAGCTTTCTTT
TRBV6-2/TRBV6-3	TRBJ2-5	.	TRBD1	CASSYFSGTEETQYF	TGTGCCAGCAGTTACTTTTCCGGGACAGAAGAGACCCAGTACTTC
TRBV29-1	TRBJ2-7	.	.	CSGVVRNVNEQYF	TGCAGCGGGGTGGTGCGTAATGTGAACGAGCAGTACTTC
TRBV6-6	TRBJ2-7	.	TRBD1	CASRQGAGLYEQYF	TGTGCCAGCAGGCAGGGGGCCGGTCTCTACGAGCAGTACTTC
TRBV6-2/TRBV6-3	TRBJ2-7	.	.	CASSEYVYEQYF	TGTGCCAGCAGTGAATACGTCTACGAGCAGTACTTC
TRBV6-5	TRBJ1-1	.	TRBD1	CASRGQGSPGEAFF	TGTGCCAGCAGGGGACAGGGATCTCCTGGAGAAGCTTTCTTT
TRBV5-1	TRBJ2-7	.	.	CASSLQSISYNEQYF	TGCGCCAGCAGCTTGCAGTCAATCTCCTACAATGAGCAGTACTTC
TRBV7-2	TRBJ2-1	.	.	CASSLDGTSSYNEQFF	TGTGCCAGCAGCCTTGACGGAACTAGCTCCTACAATGAGCAGTTCTTC
TRBV9	TRBJ2-1	few	.	CASSVPSPYNEQFF	TGTGCCAGCAGCGTACCCAGTCCCTACAATGAGCAGTTCTTC
TRBV4-1	TRBJ2-3	.	TRBD2	CASSSSGGPGDTQYF	TGCGCCAGCAGCTCCAGCGGGGGGCCCGGAGATACGCAGTATTTT
TRBV20-1	TRBJ2-7	.	TRBD2	CSASPGGDYEQYF	TGCAGTGCTAGTCCGGGGGGGGACTACGAGCAGTACTTC
TRBV21-1	TRBJ2-1	.	.	CASSEIHRDHEQFF	TGTGCCAGCAGCGAAATTCACAGGGACCATGAGCAGTTCTTC
TRBV20-1	TRBJ1-1	.	.	CSARDAGIMNTEAFF	TGCAGTGCTAGAGATGCAGGAATCATGAACACTGAAGCTTTCTTT
TRBV12-3/TRBV12-4	TRBJ2-1	.	.	CASSLALSSYKEQFF	TGTGCCAGCAGTTTAGCCCTCAGTTCCTACAAGGAGCAGTTCTTC
TRBV2	TRBJ2-6	.	.	CASSDGVFSGANVLTF	TGTGCCAGCAGTGATGGGGTCTTCTCTGGGGCCAACGTCCTGACTTTC
TRBV28	TRBJ2-3	.	.	CASGSKLTDTQYF	TGTGCCAGCGGGAGTAAACTCACAGATACGCAGTATTTT
TRBV9	TRBJ2-7	.	.	CASSVGGANSYEQYF	TGTGCCAGCAGCGTAGGGGGGGCGAATTCCTACGAGCAGTACTTC
TRBV4-3	TRBJ2-7	few	TRBD1	CASSPGQGSEQYF	TGCGCCAGCAGCCCCGGACAGGGTAGCGAGCAGTACTTC
TRBV11-2	TRBJ2-3	few	.	CASRDTGLSTDTQYF	TGTGCCAGCAGGGATACAGGTCTTAGCACAGATACGCAGTATTTT
TRBV7-3	TRBJ1-1	.	.	CASSLTARESEAFF	TGTGCCAGCAGCTTAACCGCCAGGGAGTCTGAAGCTTTCTTT
TRBV9	TRBJ1-2	few	TRBD1	CASSVVPDRTYGYTF	TGTGCCAGCAGCGTAGTCCCGGACAGGACCTATGGCTACACCTTC